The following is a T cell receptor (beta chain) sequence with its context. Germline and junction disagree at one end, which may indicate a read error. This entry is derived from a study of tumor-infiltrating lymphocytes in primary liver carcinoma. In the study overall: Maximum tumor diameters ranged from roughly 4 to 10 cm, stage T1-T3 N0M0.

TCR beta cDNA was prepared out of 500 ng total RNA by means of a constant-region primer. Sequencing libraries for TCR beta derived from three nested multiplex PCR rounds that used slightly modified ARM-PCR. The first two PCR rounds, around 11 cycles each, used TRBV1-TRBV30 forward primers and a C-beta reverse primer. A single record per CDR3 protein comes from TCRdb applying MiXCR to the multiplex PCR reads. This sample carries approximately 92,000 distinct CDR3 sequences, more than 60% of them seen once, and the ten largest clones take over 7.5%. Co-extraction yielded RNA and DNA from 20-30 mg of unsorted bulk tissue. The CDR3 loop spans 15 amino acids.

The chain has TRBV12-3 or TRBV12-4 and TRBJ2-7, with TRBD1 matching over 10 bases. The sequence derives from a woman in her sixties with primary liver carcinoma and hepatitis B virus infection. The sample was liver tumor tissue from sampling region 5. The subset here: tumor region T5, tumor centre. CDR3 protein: CTSSLGQGFSYEHYF. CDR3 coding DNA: TGTACCAGCAGTTTGGGACAGGGGTTCTCCTACGAGCACTACTTC.